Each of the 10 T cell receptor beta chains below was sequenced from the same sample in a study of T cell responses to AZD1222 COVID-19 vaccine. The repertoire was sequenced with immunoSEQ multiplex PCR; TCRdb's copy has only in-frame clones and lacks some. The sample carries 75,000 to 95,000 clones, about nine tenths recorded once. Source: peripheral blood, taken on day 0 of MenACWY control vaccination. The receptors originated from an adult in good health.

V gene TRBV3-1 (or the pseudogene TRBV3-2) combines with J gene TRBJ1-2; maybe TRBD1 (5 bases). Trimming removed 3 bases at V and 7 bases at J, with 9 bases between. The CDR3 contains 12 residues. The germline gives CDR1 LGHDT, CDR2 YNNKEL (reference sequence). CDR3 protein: CASSQGPLGYTF. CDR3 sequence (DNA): TGTGCCAGCAGCCAGGGACCTCTTGGCTACACCTTC.

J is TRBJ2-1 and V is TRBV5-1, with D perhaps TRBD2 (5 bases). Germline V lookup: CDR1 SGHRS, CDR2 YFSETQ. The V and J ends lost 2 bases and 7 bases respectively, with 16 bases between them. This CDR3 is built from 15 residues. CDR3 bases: TGCGCCAGCAGCTTAGACGGGTTGGGGAGAAATGAGCAGTTCTTC. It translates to CASSLDGLGRNEQFF.

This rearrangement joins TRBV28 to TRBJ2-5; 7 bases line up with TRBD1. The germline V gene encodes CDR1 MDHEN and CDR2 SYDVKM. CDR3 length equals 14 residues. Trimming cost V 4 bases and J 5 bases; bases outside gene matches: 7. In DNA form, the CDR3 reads TGTGCCAGCAGTTCGACAGGGCGCTCTGAGACCCAGTACTTC. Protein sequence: CASSSTGRSETQYF.

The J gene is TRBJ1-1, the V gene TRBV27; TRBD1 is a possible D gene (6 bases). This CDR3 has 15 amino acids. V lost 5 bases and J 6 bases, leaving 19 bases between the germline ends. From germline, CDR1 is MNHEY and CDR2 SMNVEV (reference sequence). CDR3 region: CASSQTGRPGAEAFF. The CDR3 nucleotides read TGTGCCAGCAGTCAAACAGGGCGCCCGGGCGCTGAAGCTTTCTTT.

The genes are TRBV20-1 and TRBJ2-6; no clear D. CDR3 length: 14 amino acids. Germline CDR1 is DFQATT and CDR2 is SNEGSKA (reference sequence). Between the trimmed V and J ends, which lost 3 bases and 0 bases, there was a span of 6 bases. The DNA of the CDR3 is TGCAGTGCTAGTCCAGCCTCTGGGGCCAACGTCCTGACTTTC. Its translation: CSASPASGANVLTF.

In DNA, the CDR3 is TGTGCCATCAGTGAGTCGTCTAGCGGGGTTGAGACCCAGTACTTC. This gives the protein CAISESSSGVETQYF. This chain connects TRBV10-3 to TRBJ2-5; 9 nucleotides align to TRBD2. The germline V gene has CDR1 ENHRY and CDR2 SYGVKD. The CDR3 covers 15 residues. V trimming: 0 bases; J trimming: 5 bases; junction bases outside the gene matches: 4.

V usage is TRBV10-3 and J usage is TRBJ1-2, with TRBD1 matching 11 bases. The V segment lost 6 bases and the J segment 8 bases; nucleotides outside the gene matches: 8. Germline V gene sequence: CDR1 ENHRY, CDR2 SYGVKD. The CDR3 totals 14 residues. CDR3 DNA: TGTGCCATCAGCTCACGGACAGGGGGCTGGGGCTACACCTTC. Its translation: CAISSRTGGWGYTF.

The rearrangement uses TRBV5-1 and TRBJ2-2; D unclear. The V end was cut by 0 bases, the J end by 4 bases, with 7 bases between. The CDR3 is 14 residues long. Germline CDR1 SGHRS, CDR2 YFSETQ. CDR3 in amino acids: CASSLDGSTGELFF. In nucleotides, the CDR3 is TGCGCCAGCAGCTTGGATGGATCCACCGGGGAGCTGTTTTTT.

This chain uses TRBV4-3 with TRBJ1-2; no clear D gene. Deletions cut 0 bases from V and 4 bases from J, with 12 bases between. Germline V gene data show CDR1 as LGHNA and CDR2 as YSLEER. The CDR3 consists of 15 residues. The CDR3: CASSQDRAGSYGYTF. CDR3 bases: TGCGCCAGCAGCCAAGATCGGGCCGGTAGCTATGGCTACACCTTC.

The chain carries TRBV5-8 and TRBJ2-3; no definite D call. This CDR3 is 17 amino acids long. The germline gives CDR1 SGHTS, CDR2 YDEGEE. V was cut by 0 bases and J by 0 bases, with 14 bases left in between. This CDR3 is CASSLVGFGRSTDTQYF. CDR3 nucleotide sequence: TGTGCCAGCAGCTTGGTCGGCTTTGGACGTAGCACAGATACGCAGTATTTT.